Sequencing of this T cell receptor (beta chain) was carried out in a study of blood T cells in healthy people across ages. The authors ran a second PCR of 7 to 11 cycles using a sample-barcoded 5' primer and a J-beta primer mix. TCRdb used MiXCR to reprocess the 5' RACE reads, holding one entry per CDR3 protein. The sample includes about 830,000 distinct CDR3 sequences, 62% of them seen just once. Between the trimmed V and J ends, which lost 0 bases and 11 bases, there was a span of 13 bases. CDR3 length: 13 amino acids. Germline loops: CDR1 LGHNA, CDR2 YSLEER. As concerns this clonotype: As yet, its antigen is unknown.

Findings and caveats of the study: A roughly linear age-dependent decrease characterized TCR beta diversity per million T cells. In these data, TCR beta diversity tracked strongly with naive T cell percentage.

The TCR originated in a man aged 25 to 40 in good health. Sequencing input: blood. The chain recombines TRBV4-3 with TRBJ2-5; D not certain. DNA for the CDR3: TGCGCCAGCAGCCAAGATATTGGGGTCGGGCAGTACTTC. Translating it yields CASSQDIGVGQYF.